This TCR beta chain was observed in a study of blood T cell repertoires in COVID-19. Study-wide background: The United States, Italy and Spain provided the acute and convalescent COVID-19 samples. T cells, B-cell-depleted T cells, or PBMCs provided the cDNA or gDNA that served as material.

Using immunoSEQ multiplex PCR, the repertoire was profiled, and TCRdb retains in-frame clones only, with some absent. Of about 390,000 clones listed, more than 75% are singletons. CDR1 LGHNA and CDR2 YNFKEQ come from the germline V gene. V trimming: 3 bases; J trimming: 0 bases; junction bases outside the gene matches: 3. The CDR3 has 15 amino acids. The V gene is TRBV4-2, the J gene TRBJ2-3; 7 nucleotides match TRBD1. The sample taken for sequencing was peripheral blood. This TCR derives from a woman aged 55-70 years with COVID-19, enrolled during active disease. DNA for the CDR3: TGTGCCAGCAGCCACGGACAGGTTAGCACAGATACGCAGTATTTT. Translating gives CASSHGQVSTDTQYF.